Listed here is a single T cell receptor (beta chain). The protocol was immunoSEQ multiplex PCR, while the TCRdb copy is restricted to in-frame clones and leaves out a portion. The table records 120,000 to 150,000 clones, 84% of them present only once. Participants reported their clinical history, and cohort assignment relied on those reports. A case of COVID-19 had been met by exposed participants within 2 weeks before study entry. This record belongs to a study of blood T cell repertoires in COVID-19. Study information: PBMCs, B-cell-depleted T cells, or T cells provided the cDNA or gDNA that made up the material.

V lost 6 bases and J 0 bases, leaving 12 bases between the germline ends. The germline gives CDR1 SGHTA, CDR2 FQGNSA. The CDR3 length is 14 residues. The chain recombines TRBV7-2 with TRBJ2-7; D possibly corresponds to TRBD2 (5 bases). The sample consisted of PBMCs or T cells enriched from blood (not recorded which). The sequence derives from a woman aged 50 to 60 who had been exposed to COVID-19. The CDR3 DNA is TGTGCCAGCAGTCTAAGCGGAGGCTCCTACGAGCAGTACTTC. Translation: CASSLSGGSYEQYF.